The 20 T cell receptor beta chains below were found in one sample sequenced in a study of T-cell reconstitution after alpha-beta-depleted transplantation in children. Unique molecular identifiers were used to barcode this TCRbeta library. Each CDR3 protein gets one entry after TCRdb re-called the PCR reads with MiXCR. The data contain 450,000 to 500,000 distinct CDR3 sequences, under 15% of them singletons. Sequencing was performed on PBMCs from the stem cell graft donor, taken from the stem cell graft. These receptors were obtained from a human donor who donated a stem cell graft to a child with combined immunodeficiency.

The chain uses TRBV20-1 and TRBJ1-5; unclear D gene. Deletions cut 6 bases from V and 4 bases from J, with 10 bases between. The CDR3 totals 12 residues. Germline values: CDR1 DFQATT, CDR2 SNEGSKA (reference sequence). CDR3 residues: CSARSLNQPQHF. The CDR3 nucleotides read TGCAGTGCCCGATCCTTAAATCAGCCCCAGCATTTT.

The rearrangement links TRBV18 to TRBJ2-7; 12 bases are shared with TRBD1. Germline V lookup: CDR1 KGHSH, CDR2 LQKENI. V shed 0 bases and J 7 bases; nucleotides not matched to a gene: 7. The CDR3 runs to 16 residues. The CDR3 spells CASSPPPGQGAREQYF. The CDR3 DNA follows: TGTGCCAGCTCACCACCACCGGGACAGGGGGCGCGGGAGCAGTACTTC.

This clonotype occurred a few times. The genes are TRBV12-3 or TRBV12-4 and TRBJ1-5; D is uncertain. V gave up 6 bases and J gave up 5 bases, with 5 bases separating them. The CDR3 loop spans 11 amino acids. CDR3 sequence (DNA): TGTGCCAGCAGCTCCCATCAGCCCCAGCATTTT. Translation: CASSSHQPQHF.

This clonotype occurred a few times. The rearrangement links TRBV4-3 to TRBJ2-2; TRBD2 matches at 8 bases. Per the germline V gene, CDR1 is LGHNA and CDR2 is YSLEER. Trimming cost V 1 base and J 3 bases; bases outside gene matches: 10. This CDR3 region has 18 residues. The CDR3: CASSQVFPGLGYTGELFF. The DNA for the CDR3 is TGCGCCAGCAGCCAAGTTTTCCCGGGACTAGGATACACCGGGGAGCTGTTTTTT.

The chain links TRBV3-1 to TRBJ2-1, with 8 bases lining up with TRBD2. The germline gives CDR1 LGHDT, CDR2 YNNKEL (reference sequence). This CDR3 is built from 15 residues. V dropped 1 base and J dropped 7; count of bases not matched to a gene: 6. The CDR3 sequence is CASSQVGGGRNEQFF. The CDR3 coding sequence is TGTGCCAGCAGCCAAGTTGGCGGGGGGCGTAATGAGCAGTTCTTC.

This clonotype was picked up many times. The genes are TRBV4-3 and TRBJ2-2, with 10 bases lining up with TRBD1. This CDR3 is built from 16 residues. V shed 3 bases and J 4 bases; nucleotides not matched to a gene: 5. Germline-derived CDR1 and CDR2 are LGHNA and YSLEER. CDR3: CASSHDRGQVTGELFF. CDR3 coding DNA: TGCGCCAGCAGCCACGACAGGGGGCAAGTCACCGGGGAGCTGTTTTTT.

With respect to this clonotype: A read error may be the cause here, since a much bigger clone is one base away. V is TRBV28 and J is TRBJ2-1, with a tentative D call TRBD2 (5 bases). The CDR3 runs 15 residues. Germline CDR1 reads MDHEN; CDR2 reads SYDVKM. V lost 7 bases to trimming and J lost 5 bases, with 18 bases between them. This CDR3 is CASTPDSSANNEQFF. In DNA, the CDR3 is TGTGCCAGCACTCCGGACTCGTCGGCCAACAATGAGCAGTTCTTC. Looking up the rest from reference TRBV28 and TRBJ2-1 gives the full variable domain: DVKVTQSSRYLVKRTGEKVFLECVQDMDHENMFWYRQDPGLGLRLIYFSYDVKMKEKGDIPEGYSVSREKKERFSLILESASTNQTSMYLCASTPDSSANNEQFFGPGTRLTVL.

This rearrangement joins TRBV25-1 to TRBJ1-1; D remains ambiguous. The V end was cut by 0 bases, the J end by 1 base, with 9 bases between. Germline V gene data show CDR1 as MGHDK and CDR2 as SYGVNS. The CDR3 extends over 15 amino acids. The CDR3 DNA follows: TGTGCCAGCAGTGAATATTCGGTAGGGAACACTGAAGCTTTCTTT. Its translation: CASSEYSVGNTEAFF.

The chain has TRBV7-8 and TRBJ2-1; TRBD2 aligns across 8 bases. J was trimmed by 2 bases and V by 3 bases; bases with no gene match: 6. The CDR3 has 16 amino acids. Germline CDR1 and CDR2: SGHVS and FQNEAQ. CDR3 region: CASSLAGGFPYNEQFF. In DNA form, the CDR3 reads TGTGCCAGCAGCTTGGCGGGGGGCTTCCCCTACAATGAGCAGTTCTTC.

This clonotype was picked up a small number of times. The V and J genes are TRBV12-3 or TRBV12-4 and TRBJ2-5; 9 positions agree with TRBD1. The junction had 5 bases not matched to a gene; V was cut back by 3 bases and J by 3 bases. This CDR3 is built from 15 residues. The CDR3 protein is CASSFWTGAEETQYF. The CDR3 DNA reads TGTGCCAGCAGTTTTTGGACAGGGGCCGAAGAGACCCAGTACTTC.

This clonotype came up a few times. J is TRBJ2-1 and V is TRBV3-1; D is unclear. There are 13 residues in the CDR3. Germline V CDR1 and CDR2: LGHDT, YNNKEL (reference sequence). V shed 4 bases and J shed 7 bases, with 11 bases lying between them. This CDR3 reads CASSPRPRNEQFF. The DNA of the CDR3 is TGTGCCAGCAGCCCCCGCCCTAGAAATGAGCAGTTCTTC.

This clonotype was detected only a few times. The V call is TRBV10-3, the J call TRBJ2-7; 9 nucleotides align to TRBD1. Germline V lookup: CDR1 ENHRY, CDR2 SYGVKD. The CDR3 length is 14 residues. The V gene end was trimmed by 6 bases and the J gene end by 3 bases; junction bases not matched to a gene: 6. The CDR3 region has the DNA TGTGCCATCAGAGTGGACAGGGGACGCTACGAGCAGTACTTC. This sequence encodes CAIRVDRGRYEQYF.

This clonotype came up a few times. Here the CDR3 reads CASSGENRYEQYF. CDR3 in DNA: TGTGCCAGCAGCGGAGAGAACCGGTACGAGCAGTACTTC. The chain recombines TRBV7-9 with TRBJ2-7; D gene ambiguous. This CDR3 has 13 amino acids. Trimming left V 5 bases short and J 4 bases short, with 12 bases between. Germline V gene data show CDR1 as SEHNR and CDR2 as FQNEAQ (reference sequence). The full variable domain, in which reference TRBV7-9 and TRBJ2-7 provide the parts outside the CDR3, is DTGVSQNPRHKITKRGQNVTFRCDPISEHNRLYWYRQTLGQGPEFLTYFQNEAQLEKSRLLSDRFSAERPKGSFSTLEIQRTEQGDSAMYLCASSGENRYEQYFGPGTRLTVT.

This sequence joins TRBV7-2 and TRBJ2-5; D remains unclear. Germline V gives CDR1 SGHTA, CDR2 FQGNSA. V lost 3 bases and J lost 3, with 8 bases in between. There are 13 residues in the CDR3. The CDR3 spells CASSFGQEETQYF. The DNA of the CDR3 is TGTGCCAGCAGCTTTGGGCAGGAAGAGACCCAGTACTTC.

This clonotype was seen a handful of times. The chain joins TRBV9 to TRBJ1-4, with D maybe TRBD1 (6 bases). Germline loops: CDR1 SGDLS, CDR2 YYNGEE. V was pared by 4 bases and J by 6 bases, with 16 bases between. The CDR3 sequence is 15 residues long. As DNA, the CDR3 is TGTGCCAGCAGCCCCGGGGACAAGGACTATGAAAAACTGTTTTTT. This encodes CASSPGDKDYEKLFF.

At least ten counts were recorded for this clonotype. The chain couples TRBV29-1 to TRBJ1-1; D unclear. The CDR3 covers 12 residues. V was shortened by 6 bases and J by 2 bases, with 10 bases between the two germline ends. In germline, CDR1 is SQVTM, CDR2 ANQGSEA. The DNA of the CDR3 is TGCAGCGTGATCCCGGGTAACACTGAAGCTTTCTTT. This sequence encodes CSVIPGNTEAFF.

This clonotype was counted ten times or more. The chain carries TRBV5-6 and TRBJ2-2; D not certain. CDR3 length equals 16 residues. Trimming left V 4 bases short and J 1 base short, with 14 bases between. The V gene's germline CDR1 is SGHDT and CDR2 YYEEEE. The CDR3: CASSQYLDGNTGELFF. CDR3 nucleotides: TGTGCCAGCAGCCAATACCTGGACGGGAACACCGGGGAGCTGTTTTTT.

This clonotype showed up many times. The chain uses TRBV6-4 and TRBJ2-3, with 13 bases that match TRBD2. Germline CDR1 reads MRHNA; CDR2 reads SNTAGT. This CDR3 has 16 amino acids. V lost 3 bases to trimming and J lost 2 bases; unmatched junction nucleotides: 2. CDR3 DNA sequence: TGTGCCAGCAGTGATACTAGCGGGGGGGCCACAGATACGCAGTATTTT. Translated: CASSDTSGGATDTQYF.

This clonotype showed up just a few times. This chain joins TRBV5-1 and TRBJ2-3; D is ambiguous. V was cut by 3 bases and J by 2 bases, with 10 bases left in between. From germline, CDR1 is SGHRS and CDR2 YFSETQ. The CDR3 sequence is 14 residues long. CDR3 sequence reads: CASSWSGDTDTQYF. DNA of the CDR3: TGCGCCAGCAGCTGGTCAGGAGACACAGATACGCAGTATTTT.

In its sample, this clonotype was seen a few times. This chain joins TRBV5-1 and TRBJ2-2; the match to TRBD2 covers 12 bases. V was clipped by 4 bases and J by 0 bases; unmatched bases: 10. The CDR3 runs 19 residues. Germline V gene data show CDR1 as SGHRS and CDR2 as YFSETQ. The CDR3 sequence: CASSLGLAGPLTNTGELFF. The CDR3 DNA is TGCGCCAGCAGCCTAGGACTAGCGGGACCGCTGACGAACACCGGGGAGCTGTTTTTT.